This TCR beta chain came from a study of T cell responses to AZD1222 COVID-19 vaccine. Study outcomes and limitations: Vaccine-associated CD4 TCRs spanned spike, dominant at 160-218 and 743-854.

From germline, CDR1 is SNHLY and CDR2 FYNNEI. This CDR3 comprises 12 residues. V gave up 4 bases and J gave up 2 bases, with 5 bases separating them. As to this clone: Its antigen is unknown.

TCRdb's copy holds only in-frame clones and misses some; the assay was immunoSEQ multiplex PCR. The sample holds about 120,000 clones, about 87% seen once. This clonotype was obtained from an adult in good health. The starting material was peripheral blood, obtained on day 0 of AZD1222 vaccination. The V and J genes are TRBV2 and TRBJ1-1; unclear D gene. This CDR3 reads CASSGLNTEAFF. CDR3 sequence (DNA): TGTGCCAGCAGTGGACTTAACACTGAAGCTTTCTTT.